Listed below are T cell receptor delta chains from one sample, sequenced in a study of TRDV2 sequences in healthy donors. TCRdb reprocessed the PCR reads using CATT. The sample has 2,000 to 2,500 delta-chain clones, about three fifths seen once. Sequenced sample: Vd2+ gamma-delta T cells from blood. The receptors were sampled from a human donor in good health. The CDR3 runs from the conserved cysteine through the conserved F or W. D genes are given only for firm matches. Clone size is given for some rows only: seen once, a few or many times, or a class if the clone is expanded.

D gene: TRDD3
J gene: TRDJ1
V gene: TRDV2
clone size: NA
CDR3 length: 16
CDR3 DNA: TGTGCCTGTGACCAACTGGGGGATAATAGCACCGATAAACTCATCTTT
CDR3 protein: CACDQLGDNSTDKLIF

D gene: TRDD3
J gene: TRDJ3
V gene: TRDV2
clone size: NA
CDR3 length: 18
CDR3 DNA: TGTGCCTGTGACCGACTGGGGGAGAGTTCCTGGGACACCCGACAGATGTTTTTC
CDR3 protein: CACDRLGESSWDTRQMFF

D gene: NA
J gene: TRDJ1
V gene: TRDV2
clone size: once
CDR3 length: 31
CDR3 DNA: NA
CDR3 protein: CACDKLGGCACDVLPASRLGDRRGNTDKLIF

D gene: TRDD3
J gene: TRDJ1
V gene: TRDV2
clone size: NA
CDR3 length: 15
CDR3 DNA: TGTGCCTGTGATCCACTGGGGGTTTTCACCGATAAACTCATCTTT
CDR3 protein: CACDPLGVFTDKLIF

D gene: TRDD3
J gene: TRDJ1
V gene: TRDV2
clone size: NA
CDR3 length: 18
CDR3 DNA: TGTGCCTGTGACTCAATGTTGGTGGCCCACAGTACTGGGGAAAAGCTCATCTTT
CDR3 protein: CACDSMLVAHSTGEKLIF

D gene: TRDD3
J gene: TRDJ1
V gene: TRDV2
clone size: once
CDR3 length: 15
CDR3 DNA: TGTGCCTGTGACGCACTGGGGGACTACACCGATAAACTCATCTTT
CDR3 protein: CACDALGDYTDKLIF

D gene: TRDD3
J gene: TRDJ1
V gene: TRDV2
clone size: NA
CDR3 length: 18
CDR3 DNA: TGTGCCTGTGACACCCTGGGGGAGAAGCTGGGCGACACCGATAAACTCATCTTT
CDR3 protein: CACDTLGEKLGDTDKLIF

D gene: TRDD3
J gene: TRDJ1
V gene: TRDV2
clone size: NA
CDR3 length: 16
CDR3 DNA: TGTGCCTGCGAGCCTGTACTGGGGGGAGGTACCGATAAACTCATCTTT
CDR3 protein: CACEPVLGGGTDKLIF

D gene: NA
J gene: TRDJ1
V gene: TRDV2
clone size: NA
CDR3 length: 15
CDR3 DNA: TGTGCCTGTGACCCCCTCATGGGGGACACCGATAAACTCATCTTT
CDR3 protein: CACDPLMGDTDKLIF

D gene: NA
J gene: TRDJ1
V gene: TRDV2
clone size: NA
CDR3 length: 15
CDR3 DNA: TGTGCCTGTGACGCTATACTGGATCCCAACGGTAAACTCATCTTT
CDR3 protein: CACDAILDPNGKLIF

D gene: TRDD3
J gene: TRDJ1
V gene: TRDV2
clone size: NA
CDR3 length: 18
CDR3 DNA: TGTGCCTGTGACCACTTACTGGGGACCGAGCCGTACACCGATAAACTCATCTTT
CDR3 protein: CACDHLLGTEPYTDKLIF

D gene: TRDD3
J gene: TRDJ1
V gene: TRDV2
clone size: large
CDR3 length: 14
CDR3 DNA: TGTGCCTGTGACACGTTGGGGGATAATGATAAACTCATCTTT
CDR3 protein: CACDTLGDNDKLIF

D gene: NA
J gene: TRDJ3
V gene: TRDV2
clone size: NA
CDR3 length: 20
CDR3 DNA: TGTGCCTGTGACACCTGGGGGGAGAAGGGGAACTCCTGGGACACCCGACAGATGTTTTTC
CDR3 protein: CACDTWGEKGNSWDTRQMFF

D gene: TRDD3
J gene: TRDJ1
V gene: TRDV2
clone size: once
CDR3 length: 16
CDR3 DNA: TGTGCCTGCGACTATCTGGGGGATATTAACACCGATAAACTCATCTTT
CDR3 protein: CACDYLGDINTDKLIF

D gene: TRDD3
J gene: TRDJ1
V gene: TRDV2
clone size: NA
CDR3 length: 14
CDR3 DNA: TGTGCCTGTGACACCCTGGGGGATCCCGATAAACTCATCTTT
CDR3 protein: CACDTLGDPDKLIF

D gene: TRDD3
J gene: TRDJ1
V gene: TRDV2
clone size: NA
CDR3 length: 15
CDR3 DNA: TGTGCCTGTGACAGCGTGGGGGAGAACCCCGATAAACTCATCTTT
CDR3 protein: CACDSVGENPDKLIF

D gene: NA
J gene: TRDJ1
V gene: TRDV2
clone size: NA
CDR3 length: 16
CDR3 DNA: TGTGCCTGTGACTACCTCATGGGGGCTAACACCGATAAACTCATCTTT
CDR3 protein: CACDYLMGANTDKLIF

D gene: TRDD3
J gene: TRDJ1
V gene: TRDV2
clone size: NA
CDR3 length: 19
CDR3 DNA: TGTGCCGTGAGTCAACTACTGGGGACACGAGGGGCCGGGACCGATAAACTCATCTTT
CDR3 protein: CAVSQLLGTRGAGTDKLIF

D gene: TRDD3
J gene: TRDJ1
V gene: TRDV2
clone size: NA
CDR3 length: 18
CDR3 DNA: TGTGCCTGTGACACCGTCCCTGGAGCTGGGGGATTCACCGATAAACTCATCTTT
CDR3 protein: CACDTVPGAGGFTDKLIF

D gene: TRDD3
J gene: TRDJ1
V gene: TRDV2
clone size: NA
CDR3 length: 16
CDR3 DNA: TGTGCCTGTGATCACTGGGGGTCCCGAAACACCGATAAACTCATCTTT
CDR3 protein: CACDHWGSRNTDKLIF

D gene: TRDD3
J gene: TRDJ3
V gene: TRDV2
clone size: once
CDR3 length: 20
CDR3 DNA: TGTGCCTGTGACACCGTACTGGGGGATACTAGCTCCTGGGACACCCGACAGATGTTTTTC
CDR3 protein: CACDTVLGDTSSWDTRQMFF

D gene: TRDD3
J gene: TRDJ1
V gene: TRDV2
clone size: NA
CDR3 length: 21
CDR3 DNA: TGTGCCTGTGACACCGTTAGAGACTGGGGGATACCCGCTCAGCACACCGATAAACTCATCTTT
CDR3 protein: CACDTVRDWGIPAQHTDKLIF

D gene: TRDD3
J gene: TRDJ1
V gene: TRDV2
clone size: NA
CDR3 length: 19
CDR3 DNA: TGTGCCTGTGACATCCTCGGTCTGGGGGATACGCCTGATACCGATAAACTCATCTTT
CDR3 protein: CACDILGLGDTPDTDKLIF

D gene: NA
J gene: TRDJ1
V gene: TRDV2
clone size: NA
CDR3 length: 21
CDR3 DNA: TGTGCCTGTGACACCGTCTACGGCGGTGGGGATCCATTAGCGTACACCGATAAACTCATCTTT
CDR3 protein: CACDTVYGGGDPLAYTDKLIF

D gene: TRDD3
J gene: TRDJ1
V gene: TRDV2
clone size: NA
CDR3 length: 15
CDR3 DNA: TGTGCCTGTGACGTACTGGGGGGAAACACCGATAAACTCATCTTT
CDR3 protein: CACDVLGGNTDKLIF

D gene: TRDD3
J gene: TRDJ1
V gene: TRDV2
clone size: NA
CDR3 length: 11
CDR3 DNA: TGTGCCTGCGAGCCTGCCTGGGGGCTACACTTT
CDR3 protein: CACEPAWGLHF

D gene: TRDD3
J gene: TRDJ1
V gene: TRDV2
clone size: NA
CDR3 length: 13
CDR3 DNA: TGTGCCTGTGACCCTCTGGGGGATGGAAAACTCATCTTT
CDR3 protein: CACDPLGDGKLIF